One T cell receptor beta chain is described in this entry. Regarding time point: pre-treatment sample, taken before nivolumab and TIL therapy. Tumor tissue came from excised metastases, mostly pleural nodules or supraclavicular lymph nodes. This entry is derived from a study of TIL therapy for anti-PD-1-resistant metastatic lung cancer. Sequencing used immunoSEQ v3. The data were produced by immunoSEQ multiplex PCR, yet TCRdb's version contains in-frame clones alone and is incomplete. The top ten clones hold roughly 9.7% of a sample with under 100,000 clones, 65% of them seen once. The sample here was tumor tissue, taken at baseline. This TCR derives from a person aged 25 to 80 with non-small cell lung cancer.

The CDR3 is CASSSTTVETQYF. The CDR3 DNA reads TGTGCCAGCAGCTCCACGACCGTGGAGACCCAGTACTTC. The chain has TRBV7-9 and TRBJ2-5; the D is unclear. CDR1 and CDR2 (germline): SEHNR, FQNEAQ (reference sequence). CDR3 length equals 13 residues. The V and J ends lost 4 bases and 5 bases respectively, with 11 bases between them.